The T cell receptor (beta chain) under discussion was sequenced for a study of Ad26.COV2.S vaccination and SARS-CoV-2 variants (dated by TCRdb to about 2021). For the study in its entirety: Donors in the vaccine arm were drawn from COV1001, a multicentre, randomized, double-blind, placebo-controlled phase I-IIa trial testing Ad26.COV2.S in healthy adults. Trial participants were randomized into five groups of five, in which low-dose or high-dose Ad26.COV2.S was given once or twice, or placebo was given on both occasions. Ad26.COV2.S was given intramuscularly at 5x10^10 or 1x10^11 viral particles, as a single shot or as two shots 56 days apart. Throughout the experiments and outcome assessment, investigators stayed blinded to trial group allocation. The specificity and breadth of SARS-CoV-2-reactive T cell receptors after Ad26.COV2.S vaccination were assessed by TCRbeta repertoire sequencing. A total of 32 samples were included in the TCR-sequenced set, comprising about 20 Ad26.COV2.S vaccine recipients, 5 placebo recipients and 8 SARS-CoV-2 convalescent individuals.

This clone showed up just a few times. Its antigen is still unknown. Per-base quality was not reported, and no clone a single base away is much larger than it. The immunoSEQ Assay was the method used to sequence TCRbeta CDR3 regions. After extraction, genomic DNA underwent amplification by bias-controlled multiplex PCR, followed by high-throughput sequencing. For the original study's pipeline: To quantify the absolute abundance of every unique TCRbeta CDR3 region, sequences were collapsed and filtered. T cell fraction was estimated by normalizing TCRbeta template counts to usable DNA, which was measured by amplifying reference genes present in all nucleated cells. Repertoire TCRs were annotated as SARS-CoV-2-specific when V gene, CDR3 amino acid sequence and J gene were exactly matched to a known reactive TCR set. MIRA supplied the reference SARS-CoV-2 TCR set, which was filtered for enrichment in COVID-19-positive ImmuneCODE repertoires so that public or cross-reactive TCRs were removed. Using the MIRA antigens, annotated TCRs were further analysed by specific ORF or by position within an ORF. Breadth was defined as annotated unique rearrangements over total unique productive rearrangements; depth was the summed frequency of those rearrangements. TCR breadth was compared between groups using two-sided Wilcoxon rank-sum tests. The source is immuneACCESS, and TCRdb retained only in-frame sequences with V and J called. Part of the clones is not carried over; for the studies checked, unresolved V genes explain less than half of this, and the remainder is unexplained. V, J and clone size reflect that table, while D and trimming were determined from the DNA. Counted in this sample were some 460,000 clones; 70% to 90% of them appeared once. The ten largest clones take up around 1.6% of the sample.

What this sample's treatment or condition label stands for: roughly 19 received Ad26.COV2.S at low or high dose, single or two shots; about 5 received placebo; per-sample allocation not given. Repertoires of vaccine and placebo recipients were sequenced from samples collected on day 63 after the first injection. Between 29 July and 7 August 2020, Cohort 1b enrolled 25 adults aged 18-55 years at one site in Boston, USA. Ad26.COV2.S consisted of a replication-incompetent adenovirus type 26 vector by which a prefusion-stabilized SARS-CoV-2 spike protein from the original Wuhan strain was expressed. After removal of 6 bases from V and 4 bases from J, the junction retains 6 bases not matched to a gene. The germline V gene supplies CDR1 SQVTM and CDR2 ANQGSEA. The cysteine opens and the phenylalanine closes a CDR3 of 14 amino acids. The read is trimmed to its CDR3 DNA, 42 bases read in frame from base 1.

Study-wide findings and limitations: The study lacked the statistical power to compare responses across vaccine doses or regimens. Non-spike TCR breadth was comparable between vaccine and placebo recipients, consistent with the vaccine containing only spike. After vaccination, substantial breadth of spike-specific CD8+ and CD4+ T cell responses was reported. Ad26.COV2.S recipients had higher spike-specific TCR breadth than placebo recipients (P = 0.0014). According to the authors, total T cell responses may have been underestimated by the TCR breadth and depth analyses.

The chain uses TRBV29-1 and TRBJ1-5; 10 bases in the middle match TRBD1. This specimen was peripheral blood, taken in a trial of Ad26.COV2.S vaccine versus placebo. This TCR came from a person aged 18-60 years who received the Ad26.COV2.S COVID-19 vaccine or a placebo. The sequence in DNA is TGCAGCGTCGCGGGACAGGGGACTAATCAGCCCCAGCATTTT. This encodes CSVAGQGTNQPQHF. Here the CDR3 is joined to the reference TRBV29-1 and TRBJ1-5 genes, and the full variable domain is: SAVISQKPSRDICQRGTSLTIQCQVDSQVTMMFWYRQQPGQSLTLIATANQGSEATYESGFVIDKFPISRPNLTFSTLTVSNMSPEDSSIYLCSVAGQGTNQPQHFGDGTRLSIL.